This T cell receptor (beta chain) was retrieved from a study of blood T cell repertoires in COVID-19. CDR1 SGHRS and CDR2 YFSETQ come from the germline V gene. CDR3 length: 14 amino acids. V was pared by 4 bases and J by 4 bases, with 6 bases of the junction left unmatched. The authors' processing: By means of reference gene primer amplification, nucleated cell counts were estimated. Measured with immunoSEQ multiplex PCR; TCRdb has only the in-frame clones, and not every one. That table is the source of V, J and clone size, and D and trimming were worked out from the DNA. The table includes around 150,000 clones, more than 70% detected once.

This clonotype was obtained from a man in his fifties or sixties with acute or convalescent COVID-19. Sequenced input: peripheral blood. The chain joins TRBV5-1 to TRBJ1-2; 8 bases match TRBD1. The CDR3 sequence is CASSGRGRAYGYTF. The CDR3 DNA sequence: TGCGCCAGCAGCGGCAGGGGGCGCGCCTATGGCTACACCTTC.